The 5 T cell receptor beta chains presented below share a single source sample, sequenced in a study of cytomegalovirus exposure and HLA in healthy donors. With 60 Vbeta and 13 Jbeta primers, the PCR was carried out. Some clones are missing from TCRdb's copy, which holds only in-frame ones; the method was immunoSEQ multiplex PCR. The sample has roughly 150,000 clones, around 66% seen once. The material sequenced was PBMCs. Every receptor here comes from a woman aged 25 to 45 in good health and CMV-seropositive.

About this clone itself: At the DNA level, this CDR3 is encoded by other sequences in the same sample as well. The rearrangement joins TRBV5-1 to TRBJ2-7; no firm D call. The CDR3 has 14 amino acids. Per germline, CDR1 SGHRS and CDR2 YFSETQ. The V end was cut by 1 base, the J end by 4 bases, with 12 bases between. The CDR3 spells CASSLNRVPYEQYF. CDR3 DNA sequence: TGCGCCAGCAGCTTGAACCGAGTACCTTACGAGCAGTACTTC.

This clone appeared a few times. The chain is built from TRBV2 and TRBJ2-2; TRBD2 aligns across 10 bases. The germline V gene has CDR1 SNHLY and CDR2 FYNNEI. Trimming took 10 bases from V and 4 from J; bases not matched to a gene: 3. CDR3 length equals 13 residues. The DNA for the CDR3 is TGTGCCACTAGCGGGGGAATCACCGGGGAGCTGTTTTTT. Amino acid sequence: CATSGGITGELFF.

Regarding this clone: At one end the junction does not follow the germline gene, possibly because of a read error. The rearrangement uses TRBV7-9 and TRBJ1-5, with D hard to call. The CDR3 sequence is 12 residues long. Germline V lookup: CDR1 SEHNR, CDR2 FQNEAQ (reference sequence). The CDR3 is CSSSRDNQPQHF. The CDR3 DNA follows: TGTTCCAGCAGTAGAGACAATCAGCCCCAGCATTTT.

The gene calls are TRBV27 and TRBJ1-2, with a weak D call TRBD1 (5 bases). The CDR3 sequence is 13 residues long. V was trimmed by 4 bases and J by 8 bases, leaving 14 bases between them. The V gene's germline CDR1 is MNHEY and CDR2 SMNVEV (reference sequence). Here the CDR3 reads CASSSNQGYGYTF. DNA for the CDR3: TGTGCCAGCAGTTCCAATCAGGGTTACGGCTACACCTTC.

The V and J genes are TRBV7-9 and TRBJ1-3; no firm D call. Germline V gives CDR1 SEHNR, CDR2 FQNEAQ (reference sequence). Trimming pared 1 base from V and 4 bases from J, leaving 11 bases between. The CDR3 is made up of 15 amino acids. Written as DNA, the CDR3 is TGTGCCAGCAGCTTAGATTTGCCAGTCGGAAACACCATATATTTT. Amino acid sequence: CASSLDLPVGNTIYF.